The table lists the clone carrying this TCR beta chain with a few counts. The data originate from a study of blood T cell repertoires in COVID-19. Study in general: Sample material is recorded as cDNA or gDNA derived from T cells, B-cell-depleted T cells, or PBMCs.

TCRdb keeps only in-frame clones here, not all; method: immunoSEQ multiplex PCR. The sample carries 220,000 or so clones, 90% recorded once. Germline loops: CDR1 LGHDT, CDR2 YNNKEL (reference sequence). Germline trimming cut 1 base from V and 3 bases from J; bases unmatched to any gene: 2. The CDR3 is 14 amino acids. Ages ranged from about 18 to 100 years, with residence in approximately 25 US areas. Within the 2 weeks before study entry, each person in the exposed group met a COVID-19 case. Material for sequencing was PBMCs or T cells enriched from blood (not recorded which). The chain couples TRBV3-1 (or the pseudogene TRBV3-2) to TRBJ1-1; 7 nucleotides line up with TRBD1. This clonotype originated in a man aged 25 to 45 who had been exposed to COVID-19. CDR3 protein: CASSQAGGYTEAFF. The CDR3 DNA reads TGTGCCAGCAGCCAAGCAGGGGGATACACTGAAGCTTTCTTT.